Following are 13 T cell receptor beta chains from one sample sequenced in a study of radiotherapy plus CTLA-4 blockade in lung cancer. Using immunoSEQ multiplex PCR, the repertoire was profiled, and TCRdb retains in-frame clones only, with some absent. The sample contains 75,000 to 95,000 clones, more than 70% of which appear only once. The sample was peripheral blood, taken from a patient treated with radiotherapy plus ipilimumab. The receptor set was obtained from a human donor with non-small cell lung cancer that progressed on radiotherapy plus ipilimumab.

The sample holds one count of this clone. J is TRBJ2-3 and V is TRBV27; TRBD2 agrees at 9 bases. The junction had 10 bases not matched to a gene; V was cut back by 3 bases and J by 6 bases. The CDR3 is 16 amino acids. Germline V gene lookup returns CDR1 MNHEY and CDR2 SMNVEV (reference sequence). CDR3 DNA sequence: TGTGCCAGCAGTTTGGAGGCGGGGGGGCCGTTTGATACGCAGTATTTT. It encodes CASSLEAGGPFDTQYF.

The table lists this clone with a few counts. The gene calls are TRBV9 and TRBJ1-6, with unresolved D. V gave up 4 bases and J gave up 5 bases, with 4 bases separating them. Germline lookup yields CDR1 SGDLS and CDR2 YYNGEE. The CDR3 has 12 amino acids. The CDR3 sequence is CASSTHNSPLHF. CDR3 nucleotides: TGTGCCAGCAGCACCCATAATTCACCCCTCCACTTT.

This clone occurred a few times. The V gene is TRBV27, the J gene TRBJ1-1, with 7 bases lining up with TRBD1. This CDR3 region has 15 residues. V shed 5 bases and J 3 bases; nucleotides not matched to a gene: 9. The germline V gene encodes CDR1 MNHEY and CDR2 SMNVEV (reference sequence). CDR3 sequence reads: CASSLRTGRDTEAFF. CDR3 in DNA: TGTGCCAGCAGTCTGAGGACAGGTCGGGACACTGAAGCTTTCTTT.

This chain joins TRBV7-9 and TRBJ2-1; D gene unclear. The germline CDR1 and CDR2 sequences are SEHNR and FQNEAQ (reference sequence). There are 13 residues in the CDR3. CDR3 sequence: CAAGPSSYNEQFF. The CDR3 DNA reads TGTGCAGCCGGACCGAGCTCCTACAATGAGCAGTTCTTC.

The J gene is TRBJ2-2, the V gene TRBV7-9; TRBD2 might be the D (5 bases). The CDR3 runs to 14 residues. Looked up from germline, CDR1 is SEHNR and CDR2 is FQNEAQ (reference sequence). With 2 bases removed from V and 2 bases from J, the gap between germline ends came to 6 bases. The CDR3 bases are TGTGCCAGCAGCTTAAGCGGTAACACCGGGGAGCTGTTTTTT. As protein: CASSLSGNTGELFF.

The chain is built from TRBV6-5 and TRBJ1-1; possibly TRBD1 for D (5 bases). CDR3 size: 15 residues. Trimming took off 2 bases at V and 8 bases at J, with 18 bases between the two ends. Germline CDR1 MNHEY, CDR2 SVGAGI. CDR3 protein: CASSYPPGRQQEAFF. CDR3 nucleotide sequence: TGTGCCAGCAGTTACCCCCCTGGACGACAGCAAGAAGCTTTCTTT.

The rearrangement uses TRBV28 and TRBJ2-1; 8 bases align to TRBD1. There are 11 residues in the CDR3. With 5 bases clipped from V and 15 bases from J, the junction kept 6 bases outside the gene matches. CDR1 is MDHEN and CDR2 is SYDVKM in the germline V gene. CDR3 DNA: TGTGCCAGCAGTGTGGGACAGGTTCTGTTCTTC. Amino acid sequence: CASSVGQVLFF.

The chain uses TRBV9 and TRBJ2-1; 9 nucleotides agree with TRBD2. The ends lost 2 bases at V and 9 bases at J; junction bases unmatched: 9. The CDR3 has 15 amino acids. Germline V lookup: CDR1 SGDLS, CDR2 YYNGEE. CDR3 nucleotides: TGTGCCAGCAGCGTGGGCGGGGGGGCGTCTAGTGAGCAGTTCTTC. This codes for CASSVGGGASSEQFF.

The chain couples TRBV5-6 to TRBJ1-1; D ambiguous. Germline CDR1 is SGHDT and CDR2 is YYEEEE. CDR3 size: 12 residues. The V gene lost 3 bases and the J gene lost 1 base, with 4 bases spanning the gap. The DNA of the CDR3 is TGTGCCAGCAGCTGGCAGAACACTGAAGCTTTCTTT. Translation gives CASSWQNTEAFF.

This clone was seen a single time. The chain recombines TRBV9 with TRBJ2-2; 11 nucleotides align to TRBD2. Looked up from germline, CDR1 is SGDLS and CDR2 is YYNGEE. The CDR3 is 17 residues long. The V segment lost 0 bases and the J segment 6 bases; nucleotides outside the gene matches: 7. DNA of the CDR3: TGTGCCAGCAGCGTAGGTAGCGGGAGGGCCACCCCCGGGGAGCTGTTTTTT. This translates into CASSVGSGRATPGELFF.

The genes are TRBV30 and TRBJ1-5; D unclear. Germline CDR1 reads GTSNPN; CDR2 reads SVGIG (reference sequence). Trimming took 0 bases from V and 7 from J, leaving 10 bases between them. This CDR3 contains 13 residues. CDR3 DNA: TGTGCCTGGAGTGTCGATAGGGTCCAGCCCCAGCATTTT. Protein sequence: CAWSVDRVQPQHF.

In this sample, this clone turned up once. The chain links TRBV27 to TRBJ2-5; possibly TRBD1 or TRBD2 for D (6 bases each). The CDR3 length is 14 residues. V was clipped by 2 bases and J by 3 bases, with 10 bases between them. Germline assignment: CDR1 MNHEY and CDR2 SMNVEV (reference sequence). CDR3 sequence reads: CASSLKGGKETQYF. The CDR3 DNA follows: TGTGCCAGCAGTTTAAAGGGGGGAAAAGAGACCCAGTACTTC.

The chain uses TRBV2 and TRBJ2-1; possible D gene TRBD2, 6 bases. V dropped 6 bases and J dropped 2 bases, with 11 bases sitting between them. Germline CDR1 SNHLY, CDR2 FYNNEI. CDR3 length equals 14 residues. CDR3 loop: CASSRGSAYNEQFF. The CDR3 DNA reads TGTGCCAGCAGCCGGGGGAGCGCCTACAATGAGCAGTTCTTC.